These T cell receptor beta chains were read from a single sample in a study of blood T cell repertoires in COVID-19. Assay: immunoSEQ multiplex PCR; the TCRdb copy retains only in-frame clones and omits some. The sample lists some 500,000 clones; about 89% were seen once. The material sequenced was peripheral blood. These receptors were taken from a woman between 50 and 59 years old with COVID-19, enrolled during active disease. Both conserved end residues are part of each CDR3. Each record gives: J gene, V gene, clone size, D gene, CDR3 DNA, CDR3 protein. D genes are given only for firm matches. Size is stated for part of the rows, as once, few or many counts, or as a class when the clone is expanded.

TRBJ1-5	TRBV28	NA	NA	TGTGCCAGCAGCGTACTACAGGTTCGGGATCAGCCCCAGCATTTT	CASSVLQVRDQPQHF
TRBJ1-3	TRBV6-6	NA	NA	TGTGCCAGCTCGTCCACTTCAGGCTCTGGAAACACCATATATTTT	CASSSTSGSGNTIYF
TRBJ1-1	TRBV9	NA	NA	TGTGCCAGCAGCGACCCACTTGCTCGGGGAGAGAACACTGAAGCTTTCTTT	CASSDPLARGENTEAFF
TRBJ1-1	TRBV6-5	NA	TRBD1	TGTGCCAGCAGTTACTCGGGACAGGTGAACACTGAAGCTTTCTTT	CASSYSGQVNTEAFF
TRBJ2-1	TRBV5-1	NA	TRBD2	TGCGCCAGCAGCTACCTACCGGGACTAGCGGACTACAATGAGCAGTTCTTC	CASSYLPGLADYNEQFF
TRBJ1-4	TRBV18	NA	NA	TGTGCCAGCTCAGGGGGCCTTAGATCAACAACTAATGAAAAACTGTTTTTT	CASSGGLRSTTNEKLFF
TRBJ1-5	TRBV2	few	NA	TGTGCCAGCAGTGATAAGAGTAGCAATCAGCCCCAGCATTTT	CASSDKSSNQPQHF
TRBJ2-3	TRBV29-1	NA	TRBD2	TGCAGCGGGGCTAGCGGTTCGAGCACAGATACGCAGTATTTT	CSGASGSSTDTQYF
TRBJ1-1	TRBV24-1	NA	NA	TGTGCCACCAGTGACCGATTCGGTGAAGCTTTCTTT	CATSDRFGEAFF
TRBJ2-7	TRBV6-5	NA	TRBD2	TGTGCCAGCAGACGGGGGGAAGAAGTTTACGAGCAGTACTTC	CASRRGEEVYEQYF
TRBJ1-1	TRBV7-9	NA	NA	TGTGCCAGCAGCTTATCGAGGCCTACTGAAGCTTTCTTT	CASSLSRPTEAFF
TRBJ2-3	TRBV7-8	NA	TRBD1	TGTGCCAGCAGCGCCCCAGAACAGGGGCCAGATACGCAGTATTTT	CASSAPEQGPDTQYF
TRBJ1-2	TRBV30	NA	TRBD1	TGTGCCTGGAGAATCAGTAGGGACAGAAGTTTCCTATTAGAAGGCTACACCTTC	CAWRISRDRSFLLEGYTF
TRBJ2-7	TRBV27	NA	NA	TGTGCCAGCAGTTTATCATGGAGCCACTACGAGCAGTACTTC	CASSLSWSHYEQYF
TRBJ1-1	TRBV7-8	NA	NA	TGTGCCAGCAGCTTACAGGGGATGAACACTGAAGCTTTCTTT	CASSLQGMNTEAFF
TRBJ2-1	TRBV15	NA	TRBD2	TGTGCCACCAGCAGAGGTGGTAGCGGGGGTGGGAATGAGCAGTTCTTC	CATSRGGSGGGNEQFF
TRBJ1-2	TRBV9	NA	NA	TGTGCCAGCAGCGCGCAGGGGTACGGCTACACCTTC	CASSAQGYGYTF
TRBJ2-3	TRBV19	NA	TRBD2	TGTGCCAGTAGTACTAGCGGGGAAACAGATACGCAGTATTTT	CASSTSGETDTQYF
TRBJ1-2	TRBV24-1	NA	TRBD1	TGTGCCACCAGTTTGACAGGGGAACAATACACCTTC	CATSLTGEQYTF
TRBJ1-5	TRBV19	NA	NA	TGTGCCAGTAGCATTGGTTTAGGGGGTAGACGGGGCAATCAGCCCCAGCATTTT	CASSIGLGGRRGNQPQHF
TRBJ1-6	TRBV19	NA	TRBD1	TGTGCCAGTAGCCCTCAACAGGGGTTGAATTCACCCCTCCACTTT	CASSPQQGLNSPLHF
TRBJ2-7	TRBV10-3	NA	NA	TGTGCCATCAGTGAGTCGGGCAGGGCCTACGAGCAGTACTTC	CAISESGRAYEQYF
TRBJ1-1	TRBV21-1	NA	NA	TGTGCCAGCAGCAAAGCGAGGGCCACAGGGGCCGAGAACACTGAAGCTTTCTTT	CASSKARATGAENTEAFF
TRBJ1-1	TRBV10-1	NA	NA	TGCGCCAGCAGTAAGGGCCAGGGGAACACTGAAGCTTTCTTT	CASSKGQGNTEAFF
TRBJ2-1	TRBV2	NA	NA	TGTGCCAGCCCGCTCACTAGCTCCTACAATGAGCAGTTCTTC	CASPLTSSYNEQFF
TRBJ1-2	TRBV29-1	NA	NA	TGCAGCGTTGAAGATGATGGAGGGAATGGCTACACCTTC	CSVEDDGGNGYTF
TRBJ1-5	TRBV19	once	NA	TGTGCCAGTAGTATACCGTATAGCAATCAGCCCCAGCATTTT	CASSIPYSNQPQHF
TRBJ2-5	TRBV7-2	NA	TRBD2	TGTGCCAGCAGCTTTAGGGCGGGGGGGAAGTTGACCCAGTACTTC	CASSFRAGGKLTQYF
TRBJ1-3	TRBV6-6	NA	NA	TGTGCCAGCAGTTACCCGGGGTCAGCTGGAAACACCATATATTTT	CASSYPGSAGNTIYF
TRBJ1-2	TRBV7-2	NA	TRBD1	TGTGCCAGCACCCCCGGGACAGGGGGCGCGACGGTCTATGGCTACACCTTC	CASTPGTGGATVYGYTF
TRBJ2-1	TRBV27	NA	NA	TGTGCCAGCAGTTCGGATGAGCAGTTCTTC	CASSSDEQFF
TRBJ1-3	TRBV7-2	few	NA	TGTGCCAGCAGTCTTAGACTTGGAAACACCATATATTTT	CASSLRLGNTIYF
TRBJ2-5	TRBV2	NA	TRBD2	TGTGCCAGCAGCCAATACCCCCCCAGCGGGGGGACCCTCCGCCAAGAGACCCAGTACTTC	CASSQYPPSGGTLRQETQYF
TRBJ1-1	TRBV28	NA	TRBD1	TGTGCCAGCAGTTTATTGGGGACAGGGGACACTGAAGCTTTCTTT	CASSLLGTGDTEAFF
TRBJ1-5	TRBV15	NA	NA	TGTGCCACCCAGCGAGAGCTCAATCAGCCCCAGCATTTT	CATQRELNQPQHF
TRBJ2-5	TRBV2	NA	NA	TGTGCCAGCAGCCGGCAGGGGGGAGCGGAGACCCAGTACTTC	CASSRQGGAETQYF
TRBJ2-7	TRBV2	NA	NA	TGTGCCAGCACTCGACGGGGGGCCTCCTACGAGCAGTACTTC	CASTRRGASYEQYF
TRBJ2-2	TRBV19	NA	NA	TGTGCCAGTATGTCCCGAGGGGGTAGTCGGGCCGGGGAGCTGTTTTTT	CASMSRGGSRAGELFF
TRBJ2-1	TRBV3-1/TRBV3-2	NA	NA	TGTGCCAGCAGCCAAGTCAGGAATGAGCAGTTCTTC	CASSQVRNEQFF
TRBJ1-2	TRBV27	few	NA	TGTGCCAGTTCGTATGGTTCGGGCTATGGCTACACCTTC	CASSYGSGYGYTF
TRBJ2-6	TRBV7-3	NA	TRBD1	TGTGCCAGCAGCCCACGAACAGGGGTAATCTCTGGGGCCAACGTCCTGACTTTC	CASSPRTGVISGANVLTF
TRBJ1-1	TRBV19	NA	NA	TGTGCCAGTAGTATTACATGGGGGGTGAGCACTGAAGCTTTCTTT	CASSITWGVSTEAFF
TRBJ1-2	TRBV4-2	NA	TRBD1	TGTGCCAGCAGCCAAGGCGGCGAGGGGGACAGGGCCTATGGCTACACCTTC	CASSQGGEGDRAYGYTF